The clone carrying this TCR beta chain was seen only a few times. These data originate in a study of molecular identifiers for immune sequencing clone quantification. For the study at large: In replicates, RNA taken from around 18,000 or 91,000 naive CD8 cells was divided five ways, and four portions underwent sequencing.

Germline CDR1 MGHDK, CDR2 SYGVNS. V gave up 4 bases and J gave up 11 bases; unmatched junction bases: 5. This CDR3 contains 12 residues. Naive CD8 T cells, phenotype CD8+CD4-CCR7+CD45RA+, were sorted. Bulk TCR library preparation followed previously described methods with listed TCR primers. Via MiXCR, TCRdb re-called the PCR reads, giving one row per CDR3 protein. The data hold approximately 680,000 distinct CDR3 sequences, with around 25% observed a single time. This receptor was taken from a human donor in good health. Some libraries in this study had Jurkat cell RNA spiked in. The chain couples TRBV25-1 to TRBJ2-1; 7 nucleotides match TRBD1. The sample was naive CD8+ T cells from blood, with Jurkat cell RNA spiked in. Subset: FACS-sorted CD8+CD4-CCR7+CD45RA+ naive T cells. In DNA, the CDR3 is TGTGCCAGCAGTGGGCAACAGGGGAAGCAGTTCTTC. Amino acids: CASSGQQGKQFF.